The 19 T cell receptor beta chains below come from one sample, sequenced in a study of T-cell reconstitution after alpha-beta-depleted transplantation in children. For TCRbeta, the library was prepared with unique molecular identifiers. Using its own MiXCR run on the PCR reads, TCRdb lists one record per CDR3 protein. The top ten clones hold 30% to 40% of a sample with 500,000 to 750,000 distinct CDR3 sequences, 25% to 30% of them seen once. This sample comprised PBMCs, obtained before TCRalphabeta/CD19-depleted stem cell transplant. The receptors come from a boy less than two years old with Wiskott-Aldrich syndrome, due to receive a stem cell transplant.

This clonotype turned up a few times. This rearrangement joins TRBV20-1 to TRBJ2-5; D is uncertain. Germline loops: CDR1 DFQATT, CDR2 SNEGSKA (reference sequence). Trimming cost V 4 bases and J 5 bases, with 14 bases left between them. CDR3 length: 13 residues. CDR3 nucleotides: TGCAGTGCTACGTTGAGTGTTCGCGAGACCCAGTACTTC. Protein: CSATLSVRETQYF.

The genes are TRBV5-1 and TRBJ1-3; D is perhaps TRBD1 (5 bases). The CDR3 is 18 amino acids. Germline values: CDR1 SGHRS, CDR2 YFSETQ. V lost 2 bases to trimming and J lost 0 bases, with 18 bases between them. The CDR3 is CASSFMEGGAYSGNTIYF. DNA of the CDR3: TGCGCCAGCAGCTTTATGGAAGGTGGGGCCTACTCTGGAAACACCATATATTTT.

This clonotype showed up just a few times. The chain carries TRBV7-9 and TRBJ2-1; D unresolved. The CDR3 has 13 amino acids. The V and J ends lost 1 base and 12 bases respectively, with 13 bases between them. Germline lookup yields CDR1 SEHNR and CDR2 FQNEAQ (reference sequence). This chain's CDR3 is CASSLVRSRAQFF. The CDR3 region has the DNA TGTGCCAGCAGCTTAGTGAGGTCTAGGGCGCAGTTCTTC.

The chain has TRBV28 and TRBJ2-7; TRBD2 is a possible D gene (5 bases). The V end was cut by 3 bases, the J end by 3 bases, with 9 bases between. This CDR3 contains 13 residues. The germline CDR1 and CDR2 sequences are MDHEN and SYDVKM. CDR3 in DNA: TGTGCCAGCAGTTTGAGGGTTGGCTACGAGCAGTACTTC. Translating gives CASSLRVGYEQYF.

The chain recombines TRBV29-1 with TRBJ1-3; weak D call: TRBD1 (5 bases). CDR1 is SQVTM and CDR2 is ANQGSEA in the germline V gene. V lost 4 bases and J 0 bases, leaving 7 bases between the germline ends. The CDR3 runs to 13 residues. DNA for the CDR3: TGCAGCGTTGGTGGGGGCTCTGGAAACACCATATATTTT. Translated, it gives CSVGGGSGNTIYF.

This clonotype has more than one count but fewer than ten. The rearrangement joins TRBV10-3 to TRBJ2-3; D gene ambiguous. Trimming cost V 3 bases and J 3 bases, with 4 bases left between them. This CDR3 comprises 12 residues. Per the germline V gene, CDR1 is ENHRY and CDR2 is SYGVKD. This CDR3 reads CAISDLTDTQYF. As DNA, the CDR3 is TGTGCCATCAGTGATTTGACAGATACGCAGTATTTT.

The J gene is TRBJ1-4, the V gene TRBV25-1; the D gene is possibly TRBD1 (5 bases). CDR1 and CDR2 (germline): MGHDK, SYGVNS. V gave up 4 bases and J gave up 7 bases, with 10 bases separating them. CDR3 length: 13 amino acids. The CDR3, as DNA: TGTGCCAGCAGTGGCCGCGGGGCTGAAAAACTGTTTTTT. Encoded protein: CASSGRGAEKLFF.

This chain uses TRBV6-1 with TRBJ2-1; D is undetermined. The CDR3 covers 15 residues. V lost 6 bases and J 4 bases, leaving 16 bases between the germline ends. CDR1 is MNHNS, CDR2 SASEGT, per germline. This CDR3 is CASSVDAGPYNEQFF. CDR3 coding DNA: TGTGCCAGCAGCGTTGACGCAGGACCATACAATGAGCAGTTCTTC.

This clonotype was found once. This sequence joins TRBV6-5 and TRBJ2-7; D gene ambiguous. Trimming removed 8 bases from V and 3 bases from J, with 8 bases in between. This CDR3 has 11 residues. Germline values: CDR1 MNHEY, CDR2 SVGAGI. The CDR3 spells CASAIGYEQYF. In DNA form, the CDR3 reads TGTGCCAGCGCGATTGGCTACGAGCAGTACTTC.

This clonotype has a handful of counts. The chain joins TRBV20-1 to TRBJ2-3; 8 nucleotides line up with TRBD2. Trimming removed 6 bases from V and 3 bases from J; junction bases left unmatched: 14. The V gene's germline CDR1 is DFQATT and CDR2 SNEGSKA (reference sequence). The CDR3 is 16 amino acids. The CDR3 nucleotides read TGCAGTGCCCTCGGCCGGGCTAGCGGGCATACAGATACGCAGTATTTT. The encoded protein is CSALGRASGHTDTQYF.

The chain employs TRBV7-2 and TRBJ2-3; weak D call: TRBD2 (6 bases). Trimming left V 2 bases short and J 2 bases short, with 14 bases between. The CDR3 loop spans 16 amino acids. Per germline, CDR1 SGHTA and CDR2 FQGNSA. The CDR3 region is CASSLYGSGLTDTQYF. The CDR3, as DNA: TGTGCCAGCAGCTTATATGGTAGCGGCCTCACAGATACGCAGTATTTT.

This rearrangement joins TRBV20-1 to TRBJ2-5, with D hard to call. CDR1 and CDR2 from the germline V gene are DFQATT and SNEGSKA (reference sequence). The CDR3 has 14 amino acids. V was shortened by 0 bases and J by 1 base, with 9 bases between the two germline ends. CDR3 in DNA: TGCAGTGCTAGAGATTTGAGAACCCAAGAGACCCAGTACTTC. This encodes CSARDLRTQETQYF.

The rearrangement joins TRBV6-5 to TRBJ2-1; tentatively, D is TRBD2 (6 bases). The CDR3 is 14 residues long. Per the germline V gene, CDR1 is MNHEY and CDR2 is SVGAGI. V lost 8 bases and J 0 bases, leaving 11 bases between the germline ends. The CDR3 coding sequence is TGTGCCAGCTTCGCGGGAAGCTCCTACAATGAGCAGTTCTTC. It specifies CASFAGSSYNEQFF.

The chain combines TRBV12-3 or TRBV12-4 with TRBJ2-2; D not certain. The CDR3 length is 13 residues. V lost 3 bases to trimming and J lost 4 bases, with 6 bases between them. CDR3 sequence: CASSFVGTGELFF. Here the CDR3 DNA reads TGTGCCAGCAGTTTCGTGGGCACCGGGGAGCTGTTTTTT.

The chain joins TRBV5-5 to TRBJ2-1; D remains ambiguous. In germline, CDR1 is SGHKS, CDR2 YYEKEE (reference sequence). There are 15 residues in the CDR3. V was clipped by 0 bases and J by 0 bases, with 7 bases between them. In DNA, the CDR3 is TGTGCCAGCAGCTTGGAAGTTATCTCCTACAATGAGCAGTTCTTC. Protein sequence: CASSLEVISYNEQFF.

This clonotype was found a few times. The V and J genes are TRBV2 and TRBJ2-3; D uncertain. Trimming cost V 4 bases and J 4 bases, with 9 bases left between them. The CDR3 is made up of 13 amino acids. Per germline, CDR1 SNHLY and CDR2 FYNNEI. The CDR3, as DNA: TGTGCCAGCAGTGTTGGTAGGGCAGATACGCAGTATTTT. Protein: CASSVGRADTQYF.

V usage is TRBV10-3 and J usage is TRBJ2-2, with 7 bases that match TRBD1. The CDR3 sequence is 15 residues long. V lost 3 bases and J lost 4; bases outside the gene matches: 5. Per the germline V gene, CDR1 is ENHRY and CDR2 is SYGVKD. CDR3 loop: CAISDGAGGTGELFF. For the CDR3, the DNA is TGTGCCATCAGTGACGGGGCAGGGGGCACCGGGGAGCTGTTTTTT.

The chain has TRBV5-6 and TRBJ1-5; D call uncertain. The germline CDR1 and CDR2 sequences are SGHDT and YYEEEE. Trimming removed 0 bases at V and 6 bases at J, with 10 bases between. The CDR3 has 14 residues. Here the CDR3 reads CASSLAVEGQPQHF. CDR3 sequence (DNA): TGTGCCAGCAGCTTGGCCGTCGAGGGTCAGCCCCAGCATTTT.

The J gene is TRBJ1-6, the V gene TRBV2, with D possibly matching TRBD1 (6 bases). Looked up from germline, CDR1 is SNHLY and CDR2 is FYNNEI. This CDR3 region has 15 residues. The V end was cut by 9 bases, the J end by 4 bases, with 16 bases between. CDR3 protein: CASVEGVAYNSPLHF. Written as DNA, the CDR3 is TGTGCCAGTGTGGAGGGGGTGGCGTATAATTCACCCCTCCACTTT.